These 10 T cell receptor beta chains were sequenced from one sample in a study of T-cell reconstitution after alpha-beta-depleted transplantation in children (dated by TCRdb to the mid-2010s). Preparation of the library involved PCR. Sequencing was performed on an Illumina HiSeq 2500. TCR library preparation used molecular barcoding, with unique molecular identifiers applied to normalize quantification of the TCRbeta repertoire. Using fastp at Q25 and MiXCR, TCRdb reprocessed the public reads and kept productive beta chains. Each CDR3 protein appears once, grouped with its most common genes and DNA. Counted in this sample were fewer than 750,000 distinct CDR3 sequences; approximately 30% of them appeared once. The ten largest clones capture about a third of the sample. Taken with the paper, the label for treatment or condition translates to: allogeneic hematopoietic cell transplantation with graft depleted of TCRalphabeta T cells and CD19 B cells.

Sequencing was performed on PBMCs, taken before TCRalphabeta/CD19-depleted stem cell transplant. Receptor source: a boy younger than two with Wiskott-Aldrich syndrome, due to receive a stem cell transplant.

In this sample, this clonotype turned up a few times. The rearrangement uses TRBV9 and TRBJ2-7, with no clear D. Trimming shortened V by 3 bases and J by 0 bases, and 13 bases separated the two germline ends. This CDR3 is built from 15 residues. Germline assignment: CDR1 SGDLS and CDR2 YYNGEE. This CDR3 is CASSGPPGSSYEQYF. CDR3 bases: TGTGCCAGCAGCGGTCCTCCCGGCAGCTCCTACGAGCAGTACTTC.

The CDR3 nucleotides read TGCGCCAGCAGCTCGGACAGGTTCTACACAGATACGCAGTATTTT. Amino acids: CASSSDRFYTDTQYF. V usage is TRBV5-1 and J usage is TRBJ2-3; 7 bases map to TRBD1. The CDR3 runs to 15 residues. V shed 3 bases, J shed 2 bases, and the junction held 6 bases outside the gene matches. CDR1 and CDR2 from the germline V gene are SGHRS and YFSETQ.

J is TRBJ2-5 and V is TRBV28; 8 bases are a match to TRBD1. The CDR3 contains 14 residues. Germline V CDR1 and CDR2: MDHEN, SYDVKM. The trim removed 4 bases at V and 5 bases at J, leaving 6 bases unmatched. The CDR3 reads CASSSSGGSETQYF. DNA for the CDR3: TGTGCCAGCAGTTCCTCAGGGGGCTCTGAGACCCAGTACTTC.

The chain joins TRBV20-1 to TRBJ2-5; perhaps TRBD1 as D (6 bases). This CDR3 spans 17 amino acids. The germline V gene has CDR1 DFQATT and CDR2 SNEGSKA (reference sequence). The ends were cut back, 4 bases at V and 3 bases at J, with 24 bases in the middle. The CDR3 DNA reads TGCAGTGCTATATATGTGTATCAGGGGATCTGGGAAGAGACCCAGTACTTC. As protein: CSAIYVYQGIWEETQYF.

Remarks on this clonotype: The germline gene is not matched at one end of the junction; a read error may be the cause. The gene calls are TRBV5-4 and TRBJ2-5; 11 nucleotides match TRBD1. From germline, CDR1 is SGHNT and CDR2 YYREEE (reference sequence). This CDR3 region has 12 residues. The CDR3 bases are TGTGCCAGCAGCTTGGACCGGGACAGGGGGGAGTTC. Its protein product is CASSLDRDRGEF.

The sample holds a few counts of this clonotype. The CDR3 region is CSATHGGRANEQFF. CDR3 in DNA: TGCAGTGCCACGCATGGCGGGAGGGCCAATGAGCAGTTCTTC. The J gene is TRBJ2-1, the V gene TRBV20-1; TRBD2 agrees at 9 bases. This CDR3 spans 14 amino acids. Germline V gives CDR1 DFQATT, CDR2 SNEGSKA (reference sequence). The J segment lost 6 bases and the V segment lost 6 bases, leaving 9 bases of the junction unmatched.

J is TRBJ2-2 and V is TRBV11-1; 7 nucleotides line up with TRBD2. Germline lookup yields CDR1 SGHAT and CDR2 FQDESV (reference sequence). This CDR3 comprises 15 residues. The V and J ends lost 1 base and 5 bases, in that order; junction bases with no gene match: 4. The CDR3 DNA reads TGTGCCAGCAGCTTAGGCGGGGGATGGACCGGGGAGCTGTTTTTT. Its translation is CASSLGGGWTGELFF.

The rearrangement links TRBV5-1 to TRBJ2-6, with TRBD1 identical over 10 bases. This CDR3 is 17 amino acids long. CDR1 is SGHRS and CDR2 is YFSETQ in the germline V gene. V was pared by 2 bases and J by 4 bases, with 6 bases of the junction left unmatched. CDR3 in DNA: TGCGCCAGCAGCTTAATGGGACAGGGGACCGGGGCCAACGTCCTGACTTTC. Translating gives CASSLMGQGTGANVLTF.

The CDR3 loop is CASSLGGGQDTQYF. The CDR3 nucleotides are TGCGCCAGCAGCTTGGGAGGAGGACAAGATACGCAGTATTTT. The chain joins TRBV5-1 to TRBJ2-3; either TRBD1 or TRBD2 may fit D (5 bases each). The CDR3 consists of 14 residues. V lost 0 bases and J lost 5, with 10 bases in between. Germline V gene data show CDR1 as SGHRS and CDR2 as YFSETQ.

This chain joins TRBV5-1 and TRBJ2-7, with TRBD2 matching 7 bases. Per germline, CDR1 SGHRS and CDR2 YFSETQ. The CDR3 extends over 16 amino acids. Losses at the gene ends were 3 bases for V and 1 base for J; bases not matched to a gene: 10. The CDR3 nucleotides read TGCGCCAGCAGCTCATACCCCACGGGAGGATCCTACGAGCAGTACTTC. Translation: CASSSYPTGGSYEQYF.